Below, one T cell receptor beta chain is given with its context. Mismatch with germline at one junction end may stem from a read error. This record comes from a study of cytomegalovirus exposure and HLA in healthy donors. Each of the donors was a healthy bone marrow donor. In the PCR, 60 Vbeta and 13 Jbeta primers were used. Assay used: immunoSEQ multiplex PCR; TCRdb lists only in-frame clones, some missing. The table shows some 200,000 clones, with approximately 88% occurring only once. The specimen was PBMCs. The sequence was obtained from a woman between 45 and 60 years old in good health and CMV-seropositive.

CDR3 in DNA: TGTGCTAGCAGCTTACAGGGGGTGGGGGAGACCCAGTACTTC. Translated: CASSLQGVGETQYF. The chain employs TRBV7-7 and TRBJ2-5; 8 positions agree with TRBD1. CDR3 length equals 14 residues. The germline gives CDR1 SSHAT, CDR2 FNYEAQ (reference sequence).